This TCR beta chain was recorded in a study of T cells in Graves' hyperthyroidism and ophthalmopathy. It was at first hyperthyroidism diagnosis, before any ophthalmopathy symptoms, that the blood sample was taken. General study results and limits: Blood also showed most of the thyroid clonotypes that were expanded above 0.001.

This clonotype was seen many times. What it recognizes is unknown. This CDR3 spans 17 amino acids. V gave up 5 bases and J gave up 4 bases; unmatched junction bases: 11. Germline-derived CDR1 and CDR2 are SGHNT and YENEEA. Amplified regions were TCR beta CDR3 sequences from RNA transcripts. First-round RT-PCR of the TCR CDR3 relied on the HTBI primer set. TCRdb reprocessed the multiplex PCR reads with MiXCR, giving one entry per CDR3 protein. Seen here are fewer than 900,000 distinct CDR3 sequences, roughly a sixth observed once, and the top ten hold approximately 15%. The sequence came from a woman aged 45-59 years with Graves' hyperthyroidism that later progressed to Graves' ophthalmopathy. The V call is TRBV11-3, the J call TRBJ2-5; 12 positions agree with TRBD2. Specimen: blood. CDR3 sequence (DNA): TGTGCCAGCAGCCAAGAACTCCGACTAGCGGGAGCAGAGACCCAGTACTTC. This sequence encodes CASSQELRLAGAETQYF. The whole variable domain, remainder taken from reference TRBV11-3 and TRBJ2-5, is EAGVVQSPRYKIIEKKQPVAFWCNPISGHNTLYWYLQNLGQGPELLIRYENEEAVDDSQLPKDRFSAERLKGVDSTLKIQPAELGDSAVYLCASSQELRLAGAETQYFGPGTRLLVL.